The entry that follows covers one TCR beta chain sequence. The sample comes from a study of blood T cell repertoires in COVID-19. From germline, CDR1 is SGDLS and CDR2 YYNGEE. The trim removed 3 bases at V and 5 bases at J, leaving 8 bases unmatched. There are 14 residues in the CDR3. TCRdb keeps only in-frame clones here, not all; method: immunoSEQ multiplex PCR. Of roughly 190,000 clones listed, 80% to 90% are singletons. The receptor's source is a man younger than 40 with active or convalescent COVID-19. This chain connects TRBV9 to TRBJ2-7; 7 bases match TRBD2. The sample taken for sequencing was peripheral blood. CDR3 protein: CASSARTSADEQYF. The CDR3 DNA sequence: TGTGCCAGCAGCGCCAGGACTAGTGCGGACGAGCAGTACTTC.